Each of the 8 T cell receptor beta chains below was sequenced from the same sample in a study of blood T cell repertoires in COVID-19. Sequencing used immunoSEQ multiplex PCR; TCRdb keeps in-frame clones, though not all of them. The sample lists roughly 380,000 clones; 80% to 90% were seen once. Source material: PBMCs or T cells enriched from blood (not recorded which). Receptors were obtained from a man between 25 and 39 years old who had recovered from COVID-19.

The chain combines TRBV28 with TRBJ2-1, with TRBD1 as a possible D gene (5 bases). Germline V gives CDR1 MDHEN, CDR2 SYDVKM. The CDR3 sequence is 15 residues long. The V gene lost 2 bases and the J gene lost 1 base, with 9 bases spanning the gap. This CDR3 reads CASSLPPGSYNEQFF. The CDR3 nucleotides read TGTGCCAGCAGTTTACCCCCAGGGTCCTACAATGAGCAGTTCTTC.

This clone was seen only once. This sequence joins TRBV5-1 and TRBJ1-4, with 7 bases matching TRBD1. From germline, CDR1 is SGHRS and CDR2 YFSETQ. This CDR3 comprises 14 residues. Trimming cost V 4 bases and J 8 bases; bases outside gene matches: 8. The CDR3 DNA reads TGCGCCAGCAGCCCGCAGGGGGGTTTGGAAAAACTGTTTTTT. Amino acid sequence: CASSPQGGLEKLFF.

This chain connects TRBV20-1 to TRBJ2-5; D uncertain. This CDR3 has 9 residues. V was pared by 6 bases and J by 5 bases, with 4 bases between. Germline assignment: CDR1 DFQATT and CDR2 SNEGSKA (reference sequence). In DNA form, the CDR3 reads TGCAGTGCCGGGGAGACCCAGTACTTC. It yields the protein CSAGETQYF.

This chain joins TRBV5-1 and TRBJ1-2; 8 bases agree with TRBD1. Per germline, CDR1 SGHRS and CDR2 YFSETQ. V shed 1 base, J shed 4 bases, and the junction held 12 bases outside the gene matches. The CDR3 length is 17 residues. The CDR3 DNA reads as TGCGCCAGCAGCTTGAGCCCAGGGGGCAAATCCCTCTATGGCTACACCTTC. Its protein is CASSLSPGGKSLYGYTF.

This clone was seen at least ten times. V gene TRBV7-8 combines with J gene TRBJ2-7; D remains unclear. This CDR3 has 16 amino acids. CDR1 is SGHVS and CDR2 is FQNEAQ in the germline V gene. Trimming shortened V by 0 bases and J by 0 bases, and 12 bases separated the two germline ends. The CDR3 nucleotides read TGTGCCAGCAGCTTAGCGGAGAAGGTTTACTCCTACGAGCAGTACTTC. It encodes CASSLAEKVYSYEQYF.

The chain has TRBV15 and TRBJ1-2, with 7 bases lining up with TRBD1. The germline gives CDR1 LNHNV, CDR2 YYDKDF (reference sequence). CDR3 length: 17 amino acids. After removal of 0 bases from V and 5 bases from J, the junction contained 12 bases not matched to a gene. CDR3 sequence: CATSRDQRGRREYGYTF. The CDR3 DNA reads as TGTGCCACCAGCAGAGATCAGAGGGGGCGCCGAGAATATGGCTACACCTTC.

The V gene is TRBV6-5, the J gene TRBJ2-1; 8 nucleotides match TRBD1. The CDR3 totals 13 residues. Per germline, CDR1 MNHEY and CDR2 SVGAGI. V gave up 4 bases and J gave up 5 bases; unmatched junction bases: 1. CDR3 loop: CASSWTGNNEQFF. The DNA of the CDR3 is TGTGCCAGCAGTTGGACAGGGAACAATGAGCAGTTCTTC.

The V call is TRBV12-3 or TRBV12-4, the J call TRBJ1-2; D gene unclear. Trimming removed 3 bases at V and 4 bases at J, with 9 bases between. The CDR3 is 13 amino acids. The CDR3 region is CASSFEGSYGYTF. CDR3 bases: TGTGCCAGCAGTTTTGAGGGAAGCTATGGCTACACCTTC.